These 30 T cell receptor beta chains were all obtained from the same sample, sequenced in a study of blood T cell repertoires in COVID-19. Produced via immunoSEQ multiplex PCR; TCRdb's table is partial and in-frame only. The data show approximately 120,000 clones, around 88% seen once. Sequenced input: peripheral blood. These receptor sequences come from a woman aged 50 to 60 who had recovered from COVID-19.

The V call is TRBV19, the J call TRBJ2-1, with 14 bases aligning to TRBD2. The length of the CDR3 is 17 residues. With V trimmed by 4 bases and J by 3 bases, 5 bases remained unmatched. CDR1 and CDR2 (germline): LNHDA, SQIVND (reference sequence). Here the CDR3 reads CASSRGTSGSFYNEQFF. CDR3 sequence (DNA): TGTGCCAGTAGTAGAGGGACTAGCGGGAGTTTCTACAATGAGCAGTTCTTC.

The chain employs TRBV2 and TRBJ1-3; TRBD1 is a possible D gene (6 bases). V dropped 6 bases and J dropped 3 bases, with 9 bases sitting between them. Germline V gene lookup returns CDR1 SNHLY and CDR2 FYNNEI. This CDR3 spans 13 amino acids. In nucleotides, the CDR3 is TGTGCCAGCAGGTTCAGGGGTGGAAACACCATATATTTT. Translation gives CASRFRGGNTIYF.

CDR3 sequence: CASSSSGGVNSPLHF. Written as DNA, the CDR3 is TGTGCCAGCAGCTCCTCAGGGGGCGTGAATTCACCCCTCCACTTT. The chain carries TRBV6-5 and TRBJ1-6; TRBD1 aligns across 8 bases. With V trimmed by 6 bases and J by 7 bases, 8 bases remained unmatched. CDR3 size: 15 residues. The germline CDR1 and CDR2 sequences are MNHEY and SVGAGI.

This sequence joins TRBV19 and TRBJ2-4; no reliable D call. In germline, CDR1 is LNHDA, CDR2 SQIVND (reference sequence). The CDR3 loop spans 16 amino acids. V was cut by 3 bases and J by 2 bases, with 14 bases left in between. CDR3 amino acids: CASSIALSLTKNIQYF. CDR3 coding DNA: TGTGCCAGTAGTATCGCCCTGAGCCTAACCAAAAACATTCAGTACTTC.

The chain's CDR3 is CASSPLSRVTNYGYTF. In DNA form, the CDR3 reads TGTGCCAGCAGCCCCCTCTCACGGGTGACTAACTATGGCTACACCTTC. The rearrangement uses TRBV11-2 and TRBJ1-2; D is unclear. Trimming shortened V by 5 bases and J by 0 bases, and 16 bases separated the two germline ends. Germline V gene data show CDR1 as SGHAT and CDR2 as FQNNGV. The CDR3 has 16 amino acids.

V usage is TRBV7-9 and J usage is TRBJ2-7; 11 bases match TRBD2. The CDR3 runs 14 residues. The ends lost 2 bases at V and 7 bases at J; junction bases unmatched: 4. Germline CDR1 and CDR2: SEHNR and FQNEAQ (reference sequence). The DNA for the CDR3 is TGTGCCAGCAGCTTACTAGCGGGAGGTGGAGAGCAGTACTTC. Its protein product is CASSLLAGGGEQYF.

The chain uses TRBV10-2 and TRBJ2-1; 7 positions match TRBD1. This CDR3 spans 13 amino acids. Germline-derived CDR1 and CDR2 are WSHSY and SAAADI. Losses at the gene ends were 10 bases for V and 3 bases for J; bases not matched to a gene: 6. The CDR3 nucleotides are TGCGCCACAAAGACAGGGCGCTACAATGAGCAGTTCTTC. The encoded protein is CATKTGRYNEQFF.

The gene calls are TRBV7-8 and TRBJ2-2; 8 bases align to TRBD2. V gave up 4 bases and J gave up 1 base; unmatched junction bases: 17. There are 20 residues in the CDR3. Per the germline V gene, CDR1 is SGHVS and CDR2 is FQNEAQ. This chain's CDR3 is CASSSLGVREALLNTGELFF. The CDR3 DNA is TGTGCCAGCAGCTCTTTAGGAGTGCGGGAGGCCCTACTGAACACCGGGGAGCTGTTTTTT.

The genes are TRBV7-2 and TRBJ1-2; 10 bases align to TRBD1. CDR3 length equals 16 residues. J gave up 4 bases and V 5 bases, and 10 bases lay outside the gene matches. CDR1 and CDR2 (germline): SGHTA, FQGNSA. CDR3 region: CASSAGTGVRLYGYTF. The CDR3 DNA is TGTGCCAGCAGCGCCGGGACAGGGGTCCGTCTCTATGGCTACACCTTC.

The chain links TRBV6-5 to TRBJ1-1; no clear D. Germline-derived CDR1 and CDR2 are MNHEY and SVGAGI. Trimming shortened V by 4 bases and J by 1 base, and 7 bases separated the two germline ends. The CDR3 covers 13 residues. The CDR3 reads CASSFSQNTEAFF. The CDR3 DNA follows: TGTGCCAGCAGTTTTTCACAGAACACTGAAGCTTTCTTT.

This clone was recorded once. The chain joins TRBV7-3 to TRBJ1-1; maybe TRBD1 (5 bases). CDR1 is SGHTA, CDR2 FQGTGA, per germline. V lost 2 bases, J lost 4 bases, and 17 bases lay in between. This CDR3 is 16 amino acids long. DNA of the CDR3: TGTGCCAGCAGCTTATCGGGTCTGGGGGGAGGCACTGAAGCTTTCTTT. The encoded protein is CASSLSGLGGGTEAFF.

This chain joins TRBV7-3 and TRBJ2-3, with TRBD2 matching over 15 bases. Germline values: CDR1 SGHTA, CDR2 FQGTGA. The J segment lost 3 bases and the V segment lost 2 bases, leaving 6 bases of the junction unmatched. The CDR3 is made up of 18 amino acids. The CDR3 region has the DNA TGTGCCAGCAGCTTACAGGGGACTAGCGGGGGGATGACAGATACGCAGTATTTT. Encoded protein: CASSLQGTSGGMTDTQYF.

The CDR3 nucleotides read TGCAGCGTTCTGCGGGTATTGAGTAAAGAAGCTTTCTTT. Protein product: CSVLRVLSKEAFF. V gene TRBV29-1 combines with J gene TRBJ1-1; D not certain. The CDR3 sequence is 13 residues long. Trimming took 5 bases from V and 8 from J, leaving 18 bases between them. CDR1 is SQVTM, CDR2 ANQGSEA, per germline.

The chain combines TRBV7-3 with TRBJ2-3; 8 nucleotides match TRBD2. The CDR3 extends over 15 amino acids. J gave up 6 bases and V 5 bases, and 10 bases lay outside the gene matches. The V gene's germline CDR1 is SGHTA and CDR2 FQGTGA. CDR3 coding DNA: TGTGCCAGCAGCCCCCGCACTAGCGGACAGGATACGCAGTATTTT. Translated: CASSPRTSGQDTQYF.

This clone has a single count. This rearrangement joins TRBV19 to TRBJ1-5, with TRBD1 as a possible D gene (6 bases). Germline V gene sequence: CDR1 LNHDA, CDR2 SQIVND (reference sequence). Between the trimmed V and J ends, which lost 7 bases and 3 bases, there was a span of 19 bases. The CDR3 is 16 amino acids. CDR3: CASTPFGGGVNQPQHF. The CDR3 region has the DNA TGTGCCAGTACTCCGTTTGGCGGGGGCGTCAATCAGCCCCAGCATTTT.

V gene TRBV4-1 combines with J gene TRBJ2-2, with 8 bases aligning to TRBD1. Germline CDR1 MGHRA, CDR2 YSYEKL. The CDR3 is made up of 17 amino acids. V was clipped by 6 bases and J by 0 bases; unmatched bases: 9. The CDR3 loop is CASSRGGQGPNTGELFF. The CDR3 DNA is TGCGCCAGCAGTCGCGGTGGACAGGGTCCGAACACCGGGGAGCTGTTTTTT.

The genes are TRBV7-2 and TRBJ2-7, with 7 bases aligning to TRBD1. The CDR3 extends over 13 amino acids. With 5 bases clipped from V and 6 bases from J, the junction kept 7 bases outside the gene matches. Germline CDR1 SGHTA, CDR2 FQGNSA. Written as DNA, the CDR3 is TGTGCCAGCAGCCCCAGGGACAGTTCCGAGCAGTACTTC. Translating gives CASSPRDSSEQYF.

The chain links TRBV9 to TRBJ2-3, with 8 bases aligning to TRBD2. V dropped 0 bases and J dropped 9; count of bases not matched to a gene: 6. Germline V gene sequence: CDR1 SGDLS, CDR2 YYNGEE. The CDR3 length is 14 residues. CDR3 protein: CASSVDGSGKTQYF. CDR3 nucleotides: TGTGCCAGCAGCGTAGACGGTAGCGGGAAGACGCAGTATTTT.

The chain links TRBV27 to TRBJ1-2; D uncertain. In germline, CDR1 is MNHEY, CDR2 SMNVEV (reference sequence). V was trimmed by 3 bases and J by 0 bases, leaving 14 bases between them. The CDR3 runs to 16 residues. The CDR3 here is CASSFGYPGANYGYTF. The CDR3 DNA reads as TGTGCCAGCAGTTTTGGCTACCCCGGAGCTAACTATGGCTACACCTTC.

This clone occurred once. The chain uses TRBV9 and TRBJ1-1, with D possibly being TRBD1 (5 bases). Germline values: CDR1 SGDLS, CDR2 YYNGEE. V was cut by 3 bases and J by 10 bases, with 16 bases left in between. The CDR3 consists of 13 residues. This CDR3 reads CASSGDSIGVAFF. Written as DNA, the CDR3 is TGTGCCAGCAGCGGGGACTCCATCGGGGTAGCTTTCTTT.

The chain joins TRBV4-1 to TRBJ2-1, with 14 bases fitting TRBD2. J gave up 6 bases and V 3 bases, and 4 bases lay outside the gene matches. Germline values: CDR1 MGHRA, CDR2 YSYEKL. The CDR3 covers 16 residues. As DNA, the CDR3 is TGCGCCAGCAGCCACCGACTAGCGGGAGGGGTCAATGAGCAGTTCTTC. Its translation is CASSHRLAGGVNEQFF.

The V call is TRBV7-9, the J call TRBJ1-4; TRBD1 aligns across 12 bases. Looked up from germline, CDR1 is SEHNR and CDR2 is FQNEAQ (reference sequence). The CDR3 length is 16 residues. The ends lost 1 base at V and 5 bases at J; junction bases unmatched: 2. CDR3 coding DNA: TGTGCCAGCAGCTTAGAGGGACAGGGGGCCAATGAAAAACTGTTTTTT. Protein: CASSLEGQGANEKLFF.

This sequence joins TRBV5-1 and TRBJ2-7; possible D gene TRBD2, 6 bases. This CDR3 is 14 amino acids long. Germline V gene sequence: CDR1 SGHRS, CDR2 YFSETQ. With 6 bases removed from V and 0 bases from J, the gap between germline ends came to 13 bases. CDR3 coding DNA: TGCGCCAGCACTACCGGGGGAAGCTCCTACGAGCAGTACTTC. Translating it yields CASTTGGSSYEQYF.

The CDR3 sequence: CASSLPGAPYEQYF. CDR3 nucleotide sequence: TGTGCCAGCAGCTTGCCAGGGGCCCCCTACGAGCAGTACTTC. The genes are TRBV5-4 and TRBJ2-7; a weak D match, TRBD1 (6 bases). The germline CDR1 and CDR2 sequences are SGHNT and YYREEE (reference sequence). This CDR3 contains 14 residues. With 1 base removed from V and 2 bases from J, the gap between germline ends came to 10 bases.

The V call is TRBV5-1, the J call TRBJ2-7, with D possibly matching TRBD2 (6 bases). CDR1 is SGHRS and CDR2 is YFSETQ in the germline V gene. This CDR3 comprises 14 residues. V was shortened by 0 bases and J by 1 base, with 8 bases between the two germline ends. The CDR3 loop is CASSLAGGSYEQYF. CDR3 nucleotide sequence: TGCGCCAGCAGCTTGGCCGGGGGATCCTACGAGCAGTACTTC.

This clone was detected only a few times. The rearrangement uses TRBV18 and TRBJ2-1; TRBD1 agrees at 8 bases. The germline gives CDR1 KGHSH, CDR2 LQKENI. J was trimmed by 5 bases and V by 3 bases; bases with no gene match: 15. The CDR3 is 18 amino acids. The DNA for the CDR3 is TGTGCCAGCTCACCCCTTGGCCCAGGGGGCGGGCTGGACAATGAGCAGTTCTTC. Its protein is CASSPLGPGGGLDNEQFF.

V gene TRBV19 combines with J gene TRBJ2-1, with D maybe TRBD2 (5 bases). V shed 7 bases and J shed 0 bases, with 16 bases lying between them. The CDR3 loop spans 16 amino acids. Per the germline V gene, CDR1 is LNHDA and CDR2 is SQIVND (reference sequence). CDR3 sequence (DNA): TGTGCCAGTACCTTACATTACCGGGGCTCCTACAATGAGCAGTTCTTC. Protein product: CASTLHYRGSYNEQFF.

The rearrangement uses TRBV3-1 (or the pseudogene TRBV3-2) and TRBJ2-3, with D possibly TRBD2 on 5 matching bases. The CDR3 sequence is 13 residues long. The germline V and J ends were trimmed by 3 bases and 11 bases, with 15 bases remaining between them. Germline V gene lookup returns CDR1 LGHDT and CDR2 YNNKEL (reference sequence). Here the CDR3 DNA reads TGTGCCAGCAGCCAGGGGATCCCTGAGGGGCAGTATTTT. This encodes CASSQGIPEGQYF.

V and J are TRBV5-1 and TRBJ1-2, with 7 bases that match TRBD1. The CDR3 is 13 residues long. Germline CDR1 is SGHRS and CDR2 is YFSETQ. Germline trimming cut 3 bases from V and 8 bases from J; bases unmatched to any gene: 7. CDR3 DNA sequence: TGCGCCAGCAGCTCCGGACAGGTTGGCGGCTACACCTTC. It is translated as CASSSGQVGGYTF.

This clone has a handful of counts. The CDR3 loop reads CASRGWGQSNTEAFF. CDR3 DNA: TGTGCCAGCAGAGGTTGGGGACAGAGCAACACTGAAGCTTTCTTT. The chain combines TRBV7-2 with TRBJ1-1; TRBD1 matches at 7 bases. This CDR3 has 15 residues. Losses at the gene ends were 6 bases for V and 2 bases for J; bases not matched to a gene: 9. The V gene's germline CDR1 is SGHTA and CDR2 FQGNSA. Full variable domain (remainder filled in from reference TRBV7-2 and TRBJ1-1): GAGVSQSPSNKVTEKGKDVELRCDPISGHTALYWYRQSLGQGLEFLIYFQGNSAPDKSGLPSDRFSAERTGGSVSTLTIQRTQQEDSAVYLCASRGWGQSNTEAFFGQGTRLTVV.